The sequence of this T cell receptor beta chain was determined in a study of blood T cell repertoires in COVID-19 (TCRdb year 2020). With respect to the entire study: Samples from collaborators originated in the United States, Italy and Spain and spanned both the acute and convalescent phases of COVID-19. The prospective study material was composed of cDNA or gDNA derived from T cells, B-cell-depleted T cells, or PBMCs. The dataset comprised deeply sampled blood TCRbeta repertoires from subjects exposed to, actively infected with, or recovered from COVID-19. The repertoires were released in a freely available public database intended as a resource for research on the immune response to SARS-CoV-2. Samples were obtained from the ongoing ImmuneRACE study (first 160 participants) and from 1,254 subjects provided by 6 global collaborators. Sample metadata almost always included a de-identified subject ID, COVID-19 status, age in years and sex. HLA class I and class II types, where available, came from metadata supplied by the sample provider rather than from assay-based typing. Findings and caveats that apply to the study as a whole: How much clinical and demographic metadata was included differed by source and by participant, and the metadata was provided uncurated.

About this clone itself: This receptor's antigen is unknown. No much larger clonotype is one base removed from it; base qualities were not supplied. Within the sample, other DNA sequences also encode this same CDR3.

Each collaborating institution followed its own protocols to collect whole blood in K2EDTA tubes. For TCRbeta analysis, collaborator samples were shipped as frozen whole blood, as isolated PBMCs, or as DNA extracted from either sample type. TCRbeta CDR3 regions were amplified from genomic DNA using the immunoSEQ Assay, a bias-controlled multiplex PCR. As for the original processing: The number of nucleated cells in each sample was estimated from the amplification of reference gene primers within the assay. To quantify the absolute abundance of each unique TCRbeta CDR3 rearrangement, sequence reads were collapsed and filtered. For each sample, productive Simpson clonality was calculated by taking the square root of Simpson's diversity index across productive rearrangements. Not all clones reach the TCRdb copy of this immuneACCESS table, which keeps in-frame sequences only. Checked studies attribute under half of the gap to unresolved V genes and leave the rest unexplained. D and trimming were read from the DNA, whereas the V and J calls and clone size are those reported in that table. Present in this sample are some 400,000 clones, roughly four fifths of which were seen just once. 1.1% of the sample belongs to the ten largest clones.

Sequencing input: peripheral blood. This sequence was found in a human donor with acute or convalescent COVID-19. The donor label of this sample is uncertain.

The DNA reads as follows: TGTGCCAGCTCACCCGGGACAGGGAGCTACGAGCAGTACTTC. Translated, it gives CASSPGTGSYEQYF. The receptor chain draws on TRBV18 and TRBJ2-7; TRBD1 aligns with 9 central bases. Germline trimming: 3 bases from V, 3 bases from J; junction bases outside gene matches: 3. The CDR3 holds 14 amino acids from the cysteine to the phenylalanine. The read is trimmed to its CDR3 DNA, 42 bases read in frame from base 1. CDR1 and CDR2 are read off the germline V gene as KGHSH and LQKENI.